This TCR beta chain was captured in a study of T-cell reconstitution after alpha-beta-depleted transplantation in children. This clonotype was seen ten or more times. It was with unique molecular identifiers that the TCRbeta library was prepared. TCRdb reprocessed the PCR reads via MiXCR and lists one record per CDR3 protein. There are about 540,000 distinct CDR3 sequences in the sample; 15% to 20% occur only once, and 3% to 3.5% lies in the top ten. The receptor was isolated from a human donor who donated a stem cell graft to a child with acute lymphoblastic leukemia. The starting material was PBMCs from the stem cell graft donor, obtained from the stem cell graft.

The chain's CDR3 is CASSFDSGRTEAFF. CDR3 bases: TGCGCCAGCAGCTTCGATTCAGGGAGAACTGAAGCTTTCTTT. The chain carries TRBV5-1 and TRBJ1-1; weak D call: TRBD1 (5 bases). This CDR3 is 14 amino acids long. The V and J ends lost 2 bases and 5 bases respectively, with 13 bases between them. Germline-derived CDR1 and CDR2 are SGHRS and YFSETQ.